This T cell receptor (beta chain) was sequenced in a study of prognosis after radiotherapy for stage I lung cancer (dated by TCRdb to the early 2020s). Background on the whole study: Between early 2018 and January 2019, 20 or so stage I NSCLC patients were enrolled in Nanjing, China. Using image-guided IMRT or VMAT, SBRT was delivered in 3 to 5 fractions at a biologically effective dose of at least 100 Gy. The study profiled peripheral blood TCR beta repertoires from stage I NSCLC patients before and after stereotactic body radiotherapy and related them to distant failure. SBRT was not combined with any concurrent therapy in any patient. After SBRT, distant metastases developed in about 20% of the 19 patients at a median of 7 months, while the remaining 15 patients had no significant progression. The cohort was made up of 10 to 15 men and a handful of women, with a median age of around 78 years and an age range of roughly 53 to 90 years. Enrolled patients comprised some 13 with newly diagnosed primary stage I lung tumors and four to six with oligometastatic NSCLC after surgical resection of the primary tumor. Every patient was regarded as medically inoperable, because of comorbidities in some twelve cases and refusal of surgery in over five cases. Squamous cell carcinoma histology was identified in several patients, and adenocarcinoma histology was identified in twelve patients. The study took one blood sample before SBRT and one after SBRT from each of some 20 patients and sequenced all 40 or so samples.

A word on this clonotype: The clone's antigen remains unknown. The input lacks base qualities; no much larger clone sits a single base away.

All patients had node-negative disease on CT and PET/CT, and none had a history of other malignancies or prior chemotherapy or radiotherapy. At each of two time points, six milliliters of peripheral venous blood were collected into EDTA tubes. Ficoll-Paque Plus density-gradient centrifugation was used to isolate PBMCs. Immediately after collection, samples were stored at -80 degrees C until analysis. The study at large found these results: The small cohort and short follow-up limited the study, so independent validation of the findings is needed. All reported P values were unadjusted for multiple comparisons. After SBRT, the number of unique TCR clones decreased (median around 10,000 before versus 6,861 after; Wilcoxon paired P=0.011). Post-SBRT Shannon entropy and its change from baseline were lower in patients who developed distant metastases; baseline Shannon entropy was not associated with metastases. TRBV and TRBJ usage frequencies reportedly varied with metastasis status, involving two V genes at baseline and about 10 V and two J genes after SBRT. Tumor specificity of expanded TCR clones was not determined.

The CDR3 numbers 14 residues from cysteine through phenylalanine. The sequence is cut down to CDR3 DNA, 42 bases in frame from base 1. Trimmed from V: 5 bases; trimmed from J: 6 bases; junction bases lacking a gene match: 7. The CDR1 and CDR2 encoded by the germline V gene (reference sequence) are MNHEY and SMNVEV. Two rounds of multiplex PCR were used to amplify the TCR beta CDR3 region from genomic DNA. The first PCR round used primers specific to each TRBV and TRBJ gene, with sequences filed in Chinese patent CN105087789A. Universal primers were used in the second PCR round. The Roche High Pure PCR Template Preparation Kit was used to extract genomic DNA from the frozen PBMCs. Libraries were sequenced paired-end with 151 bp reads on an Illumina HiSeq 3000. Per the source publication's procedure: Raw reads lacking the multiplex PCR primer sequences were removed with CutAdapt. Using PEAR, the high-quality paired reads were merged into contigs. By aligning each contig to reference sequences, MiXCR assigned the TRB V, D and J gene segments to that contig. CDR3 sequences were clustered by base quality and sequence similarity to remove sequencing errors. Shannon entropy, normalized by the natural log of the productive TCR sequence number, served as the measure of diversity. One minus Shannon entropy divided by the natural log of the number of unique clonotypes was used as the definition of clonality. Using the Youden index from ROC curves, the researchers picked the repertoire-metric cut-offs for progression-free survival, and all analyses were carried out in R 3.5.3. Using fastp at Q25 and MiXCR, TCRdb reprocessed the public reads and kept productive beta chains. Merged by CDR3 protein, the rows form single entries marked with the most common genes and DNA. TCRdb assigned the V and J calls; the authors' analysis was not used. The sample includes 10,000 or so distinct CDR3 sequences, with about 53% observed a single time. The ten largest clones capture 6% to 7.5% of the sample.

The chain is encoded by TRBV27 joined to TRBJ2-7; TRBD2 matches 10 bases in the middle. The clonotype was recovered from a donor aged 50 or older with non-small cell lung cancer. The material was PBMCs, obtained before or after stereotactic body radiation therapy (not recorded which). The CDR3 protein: CASSDLAGVFEQYF. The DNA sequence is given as TGTGCCAGCAGTGACCTAGCGGGAGTATTCGAGCAGTACTTC.